This entry concerns a single T cell receptor beta chain. The CDR3 consists of 13 residues. Reanalyzing the 5' RACE reads, TCRdb keeps one entry per CDR3 protein, without DNA. In total, the table holds around 220,000 distinct CDR3 sequences. This record comes from a study of monozygotic twins with inflammatory bowel disease. The source material was blood. The rearrangement links TRBV12-3 or TRBV12-4 to TRBJ1-1; the TCRdb call, TRBD1, lacks DNA for checking. The receptor was isolated from a human donor with ulcerative colitis or Crohn's disease, or a healthy co-twin of an affected twin (not recorded which). CDR3 sequence reads: CASGWTGETEAFF.